This T cell receptor beta chain was identified during a study of CD8+CD57+ T cells in acquired aplastic anemia. Background on the study: The sorted CD4+ and CD8+ cells yielded an average around 3 ug of DNA.

It was patients with CD8+CD57+ cell expansion by flow cytometry who were chosen for sequencing. The diagnosis in all patients was severe acquired aplastic anemia. Overall study results and limits: Patients did not significantly differ from controls in CD8+ Simpson's diversity.

The J segment lost 1 base and the V segment lost 3 bases, leaving 9 bases of the junction unmatched. The CDR3 is 16 amino acids. Germline values: CDR1 DFQATT, CDR2 SNEGSKA (reference sequence). Genomic DNA templated the TCR beta VDJ and CDR3 profiling. TCRdb passed the reads through MiXCR, listing each CDR3 protein once. The sample yields roughly 290,000 distinct CDR3 sequences, approximately 60% seen once. This clonotype was counted a single time. Its antigen is as yet unknown. A read error may explain this, as a much larger clone is one base away. This rearrangement joins TRBV20-1 to TRBJ2-7, with 10 bases matching TRBD1. This sequence was found in a human donor with aplastic anemia. Material: sorted CD4+, CD8+, or CD8+CD57+ T cells (not recorded which) from PBMCs. CDR3 region: CSARGLDRGTSYEQYF. In nucleotides, the CDR3 is TGCAGTGCTAGGGGATTGGACAGGGGGACTTCCTACGAGCAGTACTTC.